Listed here are 15 T cell receptor beta chains from one sample, sequenced in a study of blood T cell repertoires in COVID-19. Generated by immunoSEQ multiplex PCR, the TCRdb table keeps only in-frame clones and is missing some. In the table there are 100,000 to 130,000 clones, 80% to 90% of which are singletons. The sample consisted of peripheral blood. The receptor set was obtained from a middle-aged man with active or convalescent COVID-19.

V and J are TRBV19 and TRBJ1-1, with TRBD1 matching 7 bases. V shed 10 bases and J 4 bases; nucleotides not matched to a gene: 9. This CDR3 has 13 amino acids. CDR1 is LNHDA and CDR2 is SQIVND in the germline V gene (reference sequence). The CDR3 sequence: CAILPSGGTEAFF. The CDR3, as DNA: TGTGCCATCCTTCCCTCAGGGGGCACTGAAGCTTTCTTT.

This chain connects TRBV7-3 to TRBJ2-5; 11 nucleotides align to TRBD2. V gave up 2 bases and J gave up 4 bases; unmatched junction bases: 3. There are 15 residues in the CDR3. Germline V CDR1 and CDR2: SGHTA, FQGTGA. CDR3 region: CASSLGGTSGETQYF. Here the CDR3 DNA reads TGTGCCAGCAGCTTAGGGGGGACTAGCGGAGAGACCCAGTACTTC.

This chain uses TRBV6-5 with TRBJ2-7, with D perhaps TRBD2 (6 bases). CDR3 length: 14 residues. Germline CDR1 reads MNHEY; CDR2 reads SVGAGI. V was trimmed by 6 bases and J by 3 bases, leaving 15 bases between them. The CDR3 is CASRPTSLVYEQYF. In nucleotides, the CDR3 is TGTGCCAGCAGACCAACTAGCTTAGTCTACGAGCAGTACTTC.

The chain recombines TRBV15 with TRBJ1-2; TRBD1 aligns across 9 bases. The CDR3 is made up of 15 amino acids. CDR1 LNHNV and CDR2 YYDKDF come from the germline V gene (reference sequence). V was pared by 2 bases and J by 8 bases, with 9 bases of the junction left unmatched. CDR3 coding DNA: TGTGCCACCAGCAGAAGGACAGGGGAATTGGTCGGCTACACCTTC. It is translated as CATSRRTGELVGYTF.

This clone appeared a few times. The rearrangement joins TRBV11-2 to TRBJ2-1, with 13 bases aligning to TRBD2. With 4 bases clipped from V and 9 bases from J, the junction kept 3 bases outside the gene matches. The CDR3 is made up of 14 amino acids. Germline V lookup: CDR1 SGHAT, CDR2 FQNNGV. The CDR3 coding sequence is TGTGCCAGCAGCTCGGGACTAGCGGGAACTGAGCAGTTCTTC. As protein: CASSSGLAGTEQFF.

The sample holds one count of this clone. The chain is built from TRBV9 and TRBJ2-5; 7 positions match TRBD2. Per the germline V gene, CDR1 is SGDLS and CDR2 is YYNGEE. The CDR3 is made up of 14 amino acids. Germline trimming cut 3 bases from V and 4 bases from J; bases unmatched to any gene: 6. DNA for the CDR3: TGTGCCAGCAGCGCAGGACTAGTGGGAGAGACCCAGTACTTC. The encoded protein is CASSAGLVGETQYF.

CDR3 nucleotides: TGCGCCAGCAGCCAAGCGACAGGGGGCGCCGACACTGAAGCTTTCTTT. This encodes CASSQATGGADTEAFF. V and J are TRBV4-3 and TRBJ1-1; 10 bases are a match to TRBD1. This CDR3 contains 16 residues. V lost 1 base and J lost 3; bases outside the gene matches: 5. Germline CDR1 reads LGHNA; CDR2 reads YSLEER.

The V gene is TRBV4-3, the J gene TRBJ1-3; TRBD1 matches at 7 bases. V was pared by 2 bases and J by 3 bases, with 10 bases of the junction left unmatched. CDR3 length: 17 amino acids. Germline V gene lookup returns CDR1 LGHNA and CDR2 YSLEER. The CDR3 nucleotides read TGCGCCAGCAGCCAATCCCCCTCCGGGACAGTTGGAAACACCATATATTTT. Its protein product is CASSQSPSGTVGNTIYF.

The V and J genes are TRBV11-3 and TRBJ2-7, with a weak D call TRBD2 (5 bases). V was shortened by 6 bases and J by 0 bases, with 12 bases between the two germline ends. Per the germline V gene, CDR1 is SGHNT and CDR2 is YENEEA. This CDR3 contains 14 residues. The CDR3 region has the DNA TGTGCCAGCAGTGAGGGTTGGGCCTCCTACGAGCAGTACTTC. It specifies CASSEGWASYEQYF.

The chain couples TRBV9 to TRBJ1-2; 8 bases agree with TRBD1. The CDR3 sequence is 15 residues long. Trimming took 0 bases from V and 2 from J; bases not matched to a gene: 3. In germline, CDR1 is SGDLS, CDR2 YYNGEE. CDR3 DNA: TGTGCCAGCAGCGTAGGATCAGGGGGCAACTATGGCTACACCTTC. Translated: CASSVGSGGNYGYTF.

In DNA, the CDR3 is TGCAGCGTACCTGACCGGGACAGGCGCCGGCGGGAGCGGGAACTAGCCAAAAACATTCAGTACTTC. Translating gives CSVPDRDRRRRERELAKNIQYF. The chain combines TRBV29-1 with TRBJ2-4, with D perhaps TRBD1 (8 bases). CDR1 is SQVTM and CDR2 is ANQGSEA in the germline V gene. Trimming left V 6 bases short and J 0 bases short, with 36 bases between. The CDR3 is 22 amino acids.

This chain joins TRBV28 and TRBJ1-4; tentative D call: TRBD1 (6 bases). The V gene's germline CDR1 is MDHEN and CDR2 SYDVKM. V was pared by 7 bases and J by 8 bases, with 20 bases between. This CDR3 is 15 amino acids long. The CDR3, as DNA: TGTGCCAGCAAGGGGGGGAAGGAAATTAGCGAAAAACTGTTTTTT. It codes for CASKGGKEISEKLFF.

V and J are TRBV4-3 and TRBJ2-5; D unclear. Trimming left V 1 base short and J 1 base short, with 10 bases between. The CDR3 contains 15 residues. Per the germline V gene, CDR1 is LGHNA and CDR2 is YSLEER. CDR3 amino acids: CASSQGTAVQETQYF. For the CDR3, the DNA is TGCGCCAGCAGCCAAGGTACCGCGGTCCAAGAGACCCAGTACTTC.

This rearrangement joins TRBV14 to TRBJ2-1, with 12 nucleotides matching TRBD2. Per the germline V gene, CDR1 is SGHDN and CDR2 is FVKESK. This CDR3 has 16 amino acids. The trim removed 4 bases at V and 7 bases at J, leaving 8 bases unmatched. In DNA form, the CDR3 reads TGTGCCAGCAGCCCGCAACGGACTAGCGGGGCTAATGAGCAGTTCTTC. Amino acids: CASSPQRTSGANEQFF.

V is TRBV5-1 and J is TRBJ1-2; 7 positions agree with TRBD1. The CDR3 covers 13 residues. The V and J ends lost 4 bases and 4 bases, in that order; junction bases with no gene match: 4. Per germline, CDR1 SGHRS and CDR2 YFSETQ. CDR3 amino acids: CASSPGQSYGYTF. The CDR3 coding sequence is TGCGCCAGCAGCCCGGGACAGAGCTATGGCTACACCTTC. Together with reference TRBV5-1 and TRBJ1-2, the CDR3 gives the full variable domain: KAGVTQTPRYLIKTRGQQVTLSCSPISGHRSVSWYQQTPGQGLQFLFEYFSETQRNKGNFPGRFSGRQFSNSRSEMNVSTLELGDSALYLCASSPGQSYGYTFGSGTRLTVV.